This T cell receptor beta chain emerged from a study of tumor and adjacent non-tumor tissue in lung cancer. About the study: Patients were aged roughly 31 to 76, ten or so men and roughly five women, stage I to III.

A modified ARM-PCR protocol with three rounds of nested PCR amplified TCRbeta. Using its own MiXCR run on the multiplex PCR reads, TCRdb lists one record per CDR3 protein. The data contain 84,000 or so distinct CDR3 sequences, 61% of them singletons. RNA was extracted from bulk tissue without any cell sorting. This CDR3 has 16 residues. The germline CDR1 and CDR2 sequences are SGHAT and FQNNGV. Turning to this clonotype: One junction end does not reproduce the germline sequence, and a read error may be involved.

This chain links TRBV11-2 with TRBJ2-3, with D perhaps matching TRBD2 (6 bases). Material for sequencing was lung tumor tissue. The sequence was obtained from a man between 70 and 80 years old with non-small cell lung cancer. The CDR3 bases are TGTGCTAGCAGCTTAGACCGGACGACTAGGACAGATACGCAGTATTTT. Translating it yields CASSLDRTTRTDTQYF.